Sequencing of this T cell receptor beta chain was carried out in a study of shared clonotypes between healthy human individuals. Clones were sequenced by immunoSEQ multiplex PCR, and TCRdb holds only the in-frame ones, with some missing. The data hold under 1,900,000 clones, with approximately 98.5% observed a single time. A word on this clone: Its cognate antigen is unknown.

Findings of the study overall: Clonotype sharing among donors was expected to depend on sequencing depth.

Trimming cost V 4 bases and J 5 bases, with 15 bases left between them. Per the germline V gene, CDR1 is SGHDT and CDR2 is YYEEEE. This CDR3 contains 14 residues. The clonotype was recovered from a man in his thirties or forties in good health. The rearrangement links TRBV5-6 to TRBJ1-1; D gene uncertain. The sample was naive CD4+ T cells sorted from blood. Subset indicated: CD45RA+ positively selected. CDR3 sequence: CASSAGLLGTEAFF. CDR3 coding DNA: TGTGCCAGCAGCGCAGGATTACTAGGGACTGAAGCTTTCTTT.